These 26 T cell receptor beta chains were sequenced from one sample in a study of PD-L1 blockade in urothelial cancer. The repertoire was sequenced with immunoSEQ multiplex PCR; TCRdb's copy has only in-frame clones and lacks some. The data hold 58,000 or so clones, with about 86% observed a single time. This specimen was PBMCs, taken around atezolizumab (anti-PD-L1) treatment. The receptors originated from a man in his forties or fifties with urothelial cancer.

V usage is TRBV7-6 and J usage is TRBJ1-1; D is unresolved. Germline V gene data show CDR1 as SGHVS and CDR2 as FNYEAQ. V dropped 6 bases and J dropped 6 bases, with 11 bases sitting between them. The CDR3 spans 12 residues. The DNA of the CDR3 is TGTGCCAGCAGTTTTATCGGGGCTGAAGCTTTCTTT. Translated, it gives CASSFIGAEAFF.

CDR3 protein: CASSIIRGASNQPQHF. CDR3 DNA: TGTGCCAGCAGCATAATCAGGGGGGCCAGCAATCAGCCCCAGCATTTT. This chain uses TRBV28 with TRBJ1-5, with 7 bases identical to TRBD1. Germline CDR1 reads MDHEN; CDR2 reads SYDVKM. V shed 6 bases, J shed 1 base, and the junction held 9 bases outside the gene matches. This CDR3 spans 16 amino acids.

The genes are TRBV5-1 and TRBJ1-1; no clear D. V lost 1 base to trimming and J lost 2 bases, with 3 bases between them. CDR1 is SGHRS, CDR2 YFSETQ, per germline. The length of the CDR3 is 12 residues. Here the CDR3 reads CASSLSNTEAFF. CDR3 coding DNA: TGCGCCAGCAGCTTGTCAAACACTGAAGCTTTCTTT.

Notes on this clone: A read error may account for a junction end that differs from germline. V and J are TRBV7-7 and TRBJ1-1; 10 bases line up with TRBD1. This CDR3 comprises 14 residues. Germline-derived CDR1 and CDR2 are SSHAT and FNYEAQ (reference sequence). The CDR3 loop is CASSPGQGRREAFF. CDR3 DNA: TGTGCTAGCAGCCCGGGACAGGGGAGACGAGAAGCTTTCTTT.

V gene TRBV19 combines with J gene TRBJ1-5; possible D gene TRBD1, 6 bases. Looked up from germline, CDR1 is LNHDA and CDR2 is SQIVND (reference sequence). V lost 3 bases and J lost 11, with 23 bases in between. The CDR3 loop spans 16 amino acids. The chain's CDR3 is CASSIQAGVSLSAQHF. As DNA, the CDR3 is TGTGCCAGTAGTATTCAGGCAGGGGTTTCTCTCTCGGCCCAGCATTTT. Variable domain in full (rest from reference TRBV19 and TRBJ1-5): DGGITQSPKYLFRKEGQNVTLSCEQNLNHDAMYWYRQDPGQGLRLIYYSQIVNDFQKGDIAEGYSVSREKKESFPLTVTSAQKNPTAFYLCASSIQAGVSLSAQHFGDGTRLSIL.

The chain recombines TRBV21-1 with TRBJ2-2; no DNA check was done on the table's D call, TRBD1. TRBV21-1 is classified as a pseudogene. The CDR3 has 14 amino acids. This chain's CDR3 is CASRGQEPTGELFF. As DNA, the CDR3 is TGTGCCAGCAGGGGACAGGAGCCCACCGGGGAGCTGTTTTTT.

This clone was observed once. Here the CDR3 DNA reads TGTGCCAGCTCATCCCGCATGAGGTCCTCTGGGGCCAACGTCCTGACTTTC. It yields the protein CASSSRMRSSGANVLTF. The chain employs TRBV18 and TRBJ2-6, with unresolved D. The CDR3 spans 17 residues. Between the trimmed V and J ends, which lost 5 bases and 0 bases, there was a span of 14 bases. Germline CDR1 is KGHSH and CDR2 is LQKENI.

This chain connects TRBV7-9 to TRBJ2-5, with D perhaps matching TRBD2 (5 bases). Germline lookup yields CDR1 SEHNR and CDR2 FQNEAQ (reference sequence). This CDR3 has 14 residues. V gave up 1 base and J gave up 1 base, with 7 bases separating them. This CDR3 reads CASSLVSGQETQYF. The CDR3 DNA follows: TGTGCCAGCAGCTTAGTGAGCGGCCAAGAGACCCAGTACTTC.

V is TRBV11-2 and J is TRBJ1-2, with unresolved D. The CDR3 length is 17 residues. Looked up from germline, CDR1 is SGHAT and CDR2 is FQNNGV. The germline V and J ends were trimmed by 1 base and 0 bases, with 15 bases remaining between them. The CDR3 sequence is CASSLVRERRPNYGYTF. The CDR3 DNA follows: TGTGCCAGCAGCTTAGTACGGGAAAGAAGGCCTAACTATGGCTACACCTTC.

In the case of this clone: Other DNA sequences in this specimen translate into the identical CDR3. The J gene is TRBJ1-2, the V gene TRBV28; D gene uncertain. This CDR3 has 11 residues. Germline loops: CDR1 MDHEN, CDR2 SYDVKM. The V gene lost 6 bases and the J gene lost 8 bases, with 10 bases spanning the gap. This chain's CDR3 is CASSRGGGYTF. DNA of the CDR3: TGTGCCAGCAGCCGAGGAGGGGGCTACACCTTC.

The count of this clone is one. This chain links TRBV19 with TRBJ2-7; possibly TRBD1 for D (6 bases). Germline-derived CDR1 and CDR2 are LNHDA and SQIVND (reference sequence). V dropped 8 bases and J dropped 0 bases, with 14 bases sitting between them. The CDR3 is made up of 14 amino acids. CDR3 sequence (DNA): TGTGCCAGTTCCGGTGCCAGGGGCTCCTACGAGCAGTACTTC. Protein product: CASSGARGSYEQYF.

The genes are TRBV6-6 and TRBJ1-1; 7 bases line up with TRBD1. Trimming took 6 bases from V and 4 from J; bases not matched to a gene: 8. Germline CDR1 is MNHNY and CDR2 is SVGAGI (reference sequence). This CDR3 contains 14 residues. CDR3 bases: TGTGCCAGCAGCCGACAGGGATGGATCACTGAAGCTTTCTTT. Its protein is CASSRQGWITEAFF.

This clone was found once. V and J are TRBV28 and TRBJ1-1; 9 bases map to TRBD1. Germline-derived CDR1 and CDR2 are MDHEN and SYDVKM. The CDR3 is 16 residues long. The V and J ends lost 10 bases and 3 bases, in that order; junction bases with no gene match: 15. CDR3 DNA: TGTGCCACCCTCCCCCCCACAGGGGGCGTATACACTGAAGCTTTCTTT. Translation gives CATLPPTGGVYTEAFF.

V gene TRBV5-1 combines with J gene TRBJ2-2; the match to TRBD2 covers 9 bases. The J segment lost 6 bases and the V segment lost 4 bases, leaving 4 bases of the junction unmatched. Germline V gives CDR1 SGHRS, CDR2 YFSETQ. The CDR3 is 14 amino acids. The CDR3 DNA sequence: TGCGCCAGCAGCCCCAGGACTAGCGCCGGGGAGCTGTTTTTT. It specifies CASSPRTSAGELFF.

The chain recombines TRBV5-1 with TRBJ1-6; D remains unclear. Per germline, CDR1 SGHRS and CDR2 YFSETQ. This CDR3 is 14 amino acids long. V was trimmed by 1 base and J by 9 bases, leaving 11 bases between them. The CDR3 nucleotides are TGCGCCAGCAGCTTGAGCGCAGTGCCTTCACCCCTCCACTTT. This encodes CASSLSAVPSPLHF.

The V gene is TRBV28, the J gene TRBJ1-5, with a weak D call TRBD1 (6 bases). The CDR3 length is 17 residues. In germline, CDR1 is MDHEN, CDR2 SYDVKM. Trimming took off 1 base at V and 6 bases at J, with 19 bases between the two ends. This CDR3 is CASSLSSWTEEGQPQHF. In DNA, the CDR3 is TGTGCCAGCAGTTTATCATCGTGGACAGAAGAGGGTCAGCCCCAGCATTTT.

This chain connects TRBV5-1 to TRBJ2-2, with 11 bases that match TRBD1. The CDR3 is made up of 16 amino acids. The junction had 7 bases not matched to a gene; V was cut back by 2 bases and J by 7 bases. Germline CDR1 is SGHRS and CDR2 is YFSETQ. DNA of the CDR3: TGCGCCAGCAGCTTACAAAGGGACAGGGGGATCGGGGAGCTGTTTTTT. It codes for CASSLQRDRGIGELFF.

V is TRBV5-5 and J is TRBJ1-4; 10 positions match TRBD1. This CDR3 is 15 amino acids long. V lost 1 base, J lost 8 bases, and 5 bases stayed unmatched. Germline CDR1 is SGHKS and CDR2 is YYEKEE (reference sequence). CDR3 bases: TGTGCCAGCAGCTTGTTGGGACAGGGGAGAGAAAAACTGTTTTTT. It codes for CASSLLGQGREKLFF.

CDR3 sequence (DNA): TGTGCCAGCAGCTTGGGCGTGGTCCCTAACACTGAAGCTTTCTTT. This gives the protein CASSLGVVPNTEAFF. This rearrangement joins TRBV5-5 to TRBJ1-1; D ambiguous. The CDR3 runs to 15 residues. V was trimmed by 0 bases and J by 2 bases, leaving 11 bases between them. Germline assignment: CDR1 SGHKS and CDR2 YYEKEE (reference sequence). Together with reference TRBV5-5 and TRBJ1-1, the CDR3 gives the full variable domain: DAGVTQSPTHLIKTRGQQVTLRCSPISGHKSVSWYQQVLGQGPQFIFQYYEKEERGRGNFPDRFSARQFPNYSSELNVNALLLGDSALYLCASSLGVVPNTEAFFGQGTRLTVV.

J is TRBJ2-7 and V is TRBV28; 9 nucleotides match TRBD1. The CDR3 is made up of 14 amino acids. The germline CDR1 and CDR2 sequences are MDHEN and SYDVKM. V dropped 2 bases and J dropped 2; count of bases not matched to a gene: 1. The CDR3 loop reads CASSLGTGTYEQYF. CDR3 coding DNA: TGTGCCAGCAGTTTAGGGACAGGGACCTACGAGCAGTACTTC.

A remark on this clone: The identical CDR3 is also encoded by other nucleotide sequences in the sample. This rearrangement joins TRBV5-1 to TRBJ1-1; 8 bases match TRBD1. Germline V gene lookup returns CDR1 SGHRS and CDR2 YFSETQ. J gave up 1 base and V 0 bases, and 2 bases lay outside the gene matches. The CDR3 length is 15 residues. This CDR3 reads CASSLGGQENTEAFF. CDR3 nucleotide sequence: TGCGCCAGCAGCTTGGGGGGACAGGAGAACACTGAAGCTTTCTTT.

V and J are TRBV18 and TRBJ1-3; 9 bases map to TRBD1. J gave up 0 bases and V 3 bases, and 6 bases lay outside the gene matches. CDR1 is KGHSH, CDR2 LQKENI, per germline. The CDR3 spans 17 residues. In DNA form, the CDR3 reads TGTGCCAGCTCACCTAGGACAGGGGACCTCTCTGGAAACACCATATATTTT. This translates into CASSPRTGDLSGNTIYF. Full variable domain (outside the CDR3, taken from reference TRBV18 and TRBJ1-3): NAGVMQNPRHLVRRRGQEARLRCSPMKGHSHVYWYRQLPEEGLKFMVYLQKENIIDESGMPKERFSAEFPKEGPSILRIQQVVRGDSAAYFCASSPRTGDLSGNTIYFGEGSWLTVV.

The rearrangement uses TRBV10-3 and TRBJ2-5, with 13 bases matching TRBD2. This CDR3 spans 17 amino acids. CDR1 and CDR2 from the germline V gene are ENHRY and SYGVKD. J lost 2 bases, V lost 2 bases, and 5 bases had no gene match. CDR3 region: CAISEGGLAGTQETQYF. CDR3 nucleotides: TGTGCCATCAGTGAGGGGGGACTAGCGGGAACTCAAGAGACCCAGTACTTC.

The genes are TRBV5-1 and TRBJ2-3; maybe TRBD2 (6 bases). In germline, CDR1 is SGHRS, CDR2 YFSETQ. This CDR3 spans 14 amino acids. With 4 bases removed from V and 5 bases from J, the gap between germline ends came to 14 bases. The CDR3 DNA is TGCGCCAGCAGCAGACTCTTGGAGGGAGATACGCAGTATTTT. Translated, it gives CASSRLLEGDTQYF.

The CDR3 protein is CATSDRVGEKLFF. The CDR3 nucleotides are TGTGCCACCTCCGACAGGGTGGGCGAAAAACTGTTTTTT. This chain uses TRBV19 with TRBJ1-4; 7 nucleotides agree with TRBD1. Germline V lookup: CDR1 LNHDA, CDR2 SQIVND (reference sequence). Trimming at V came to 10 bases and at J to 8 bases, leaving 10 bases not matched to a gene. This CDR3 has 13 residues.

This sequence joins TRBV7-9 and TRBJ2-7, with 13 bases that match TRBD2. CDR1 is SEHNR, CDR2 FQNEAQ, per germline (reference sequence). Losses at the gene ends were 4 bases for V and 5 bases for J; bases not matched to a gene: 5. The CDR3 runs 15 residues. CDR3 residues: CASSWEGLAGNEQYF. Here the CDR3 DNA reads TGTGCCAGCAGCTGGGAGGGACTAGCGGGAAACGAGCAGTACTTC. The whole variable domain, filled in from reference TRBV7-9 and TRBJ2-7, reads DTGVSQNPRHKITKRGQNVTFRCDPISEHNRLYWYRQTLGQGPEFLTYFQNEAQLEKSRLLSDRFSAERPKGSFSTLEIQRTEQGDSAMYLCASSWEGLAGNEQYFGPGTRLTVT.